Listed below are T cell receptor beta chains from one sample, sequenced in a study of cytomegalovirus exposure and HLA in healthy donors. Repertoires were generated with immunoSEQ multiplex PCR, while TCRdb's copy carries only in-frame clones and drops some. The sample consists of fewer than 300,000 clones, over 75% of them appearing once. The specimen sequenced was PBMCs. These receptors were taken from a woman younger than 30 in good health and CMV-seronegative. CDR3s include the opening cysteine and the closing phenylalanine or tryptophan. The D gene is left open where the match is weak. Part of the rows lack a size; the others show once, few, many or a class for expanded clones.

d_call	clone_size	v_call	cdr3_length	j_call	cdr3_nt	cdr3_aa
TRBD2	once	TRBV9	14	TRBJ2-3	TGTGCCAGCAGCGGCTCAGCGGGAGCAGATACGCAGTATTTT	CASSGSAGADTQYF
TRBD2	.	TRBV7-8	17	TRBJ2-2	TGTGCCAGCAGCTTTGTTACTAGCGGGAGTGGCACCGGGGAGCTGTTTTTT	CASSFVTSGSGTGELFF
.	.	TRBV4-1	18	TRBJ2-2	TGCGCCAGCAGCCAAGATCGGTCCGGGACACAGAACACCGGGGAGCTGTTTTTT	CASSQDRSGTQNTGELFF
TRBD2	.	TRBV28	15	TRBJ2-1	TGTGCCAGCAGCTGGGGACTAGCGGGAGTAGCTGAGCAGTTCTTC	CASSWGLAGVAEQFF
.	.	TRBV25-1	14	TRBJ2-3	TGTGCCAGCAGTGTCGAGGCCACCACAGATACGCAGTATTTT	CASSVEATTDTQYF
.	.	TRBV27	16	TRBJ2-3	TGTGCCAGCAGTCCCTACAGGGGCGGGGGCACAGATACGCAGTATTTT	CASSPYRGGGTDTQYF
TRBD1	.	TRBV25-1	15	TRBJ1-2	TGTGCCAGCAGTTATCAGGGGGCAGGGAGCTATGGCTACACCTTC	CASSYQGAGSYGYTF
.	.	TRBV28	15	TRBJ1-6	TGTGCCAGCAGACGACAGGTCTCGGGGAATTCACCCCTCCACTTT	CASRRQVSGNSPLHF
.	once	TRBV6-5	16	TRBJ2-2	TGTGCCAGCAGTTACTTTGGCAGTTCGAACACCGGGGAGCTGTTTTTT	CASSYFGSSNTGELFF
.	.	TRBV7-8	15	TRBJ2-7	TGTGCCAGCAGCTTAGTCAGGATTACACCCTACGAGCAGTACTTC	CASSLVRITPYEQYF
.	.	TRBV5-6	15	TRBJ2-3	TGTGCCAGCAGCTTGGTGTCAGGGGGGACAGATACGCAGTATTTT	CASSLVSGGTDTQYF